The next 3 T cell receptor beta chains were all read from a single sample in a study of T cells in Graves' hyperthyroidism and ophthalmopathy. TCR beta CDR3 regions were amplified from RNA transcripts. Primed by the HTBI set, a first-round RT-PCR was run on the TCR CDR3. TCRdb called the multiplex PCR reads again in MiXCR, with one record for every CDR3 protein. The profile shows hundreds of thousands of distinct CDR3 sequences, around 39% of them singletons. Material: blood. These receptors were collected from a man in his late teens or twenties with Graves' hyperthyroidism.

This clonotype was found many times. The CDR3 region has the DNA TGTGCCAGCAGCTTACTAGCGCCATACGAGCAGTACTTC. This codes for CASSLLAPYEQYF. The chain employs TRBV7-9 and TRBJ2-7, with a tentative D call TRBD2 (6 bases). The CDR3 runs 13 residues. Looked up from germline, CDR1 is SEHNR and CDR2 is FQNEAQ (reference sequence). Deletions cut 2 bases from V and 4 bases from J, with 9 bases between.

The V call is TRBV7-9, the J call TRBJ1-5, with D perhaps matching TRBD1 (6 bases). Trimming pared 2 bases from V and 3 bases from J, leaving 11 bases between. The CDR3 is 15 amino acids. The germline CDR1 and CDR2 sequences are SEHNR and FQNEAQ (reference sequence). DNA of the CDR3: TGTGCCAGCAGCTTACCTCAGGGGCCCAATCAGCCCCAGCATTTT. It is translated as CASSLPQGPNQPQHF.

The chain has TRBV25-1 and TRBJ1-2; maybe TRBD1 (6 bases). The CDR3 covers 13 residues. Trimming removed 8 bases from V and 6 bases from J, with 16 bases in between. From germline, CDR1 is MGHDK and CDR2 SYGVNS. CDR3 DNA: TGTGCCAGCGTTGAAGTTGGGGGCGATGGCTACACCTTC. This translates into CASVEVGGDGYTF.